This TCR beta chain was identified in a study of spatial heterogeneity in lung cancer. On the study more broadly: There were consistently more beta-chain sequences detected than alpha-chain sequences. Findings of the study overall: The numbers of ubiquitous and regional expanded TCRs correlated with ubiquitous and regional nonsynonymous mutations, respectively. Tracking of tumor mutation counts was seen in expanded intratumoral alpha and beta TCR counts.

This clonotype was seen repeatedly, ten times or more. Antigen unknown. This beta chain turned up in a library designed for alpha chains; as an off-target read, its abundance says little. This CDR3 is 16 amino acids long. V lost 1 base and J lost 6, with 15 bases in between. Germline loops: CDR1 LNHNV, CDR2 YYDKDF (reference sequence). A unique molecular identifier was carried by every single TCR cDNA molecule. MiXCR was run by TCRdb on the 5' RACE reads, yielding one entry per CDR3 protein. Of approximately 9,600 distinct CDR3 sequences listed, roughly 12% are singletons. Time point defined: sample taken at primary tumor resection.

The sequencing here drew on lung tumor tissue, taken at surgery. The sequence was collected from a male donor with early-stage non-small cell lung cancer. The V gene is TRBV15, the J gene TRBJ2-2, with D perhaps matching TRBD2 (5 bases). The CDR3 sequence: CATSRVKLGPSGELFF. The CDR3 coding sequence is TGTGCCACCAGCAGAGTAAAACTAGGTCCTTCCGGGGAGCTGTTTTTT.